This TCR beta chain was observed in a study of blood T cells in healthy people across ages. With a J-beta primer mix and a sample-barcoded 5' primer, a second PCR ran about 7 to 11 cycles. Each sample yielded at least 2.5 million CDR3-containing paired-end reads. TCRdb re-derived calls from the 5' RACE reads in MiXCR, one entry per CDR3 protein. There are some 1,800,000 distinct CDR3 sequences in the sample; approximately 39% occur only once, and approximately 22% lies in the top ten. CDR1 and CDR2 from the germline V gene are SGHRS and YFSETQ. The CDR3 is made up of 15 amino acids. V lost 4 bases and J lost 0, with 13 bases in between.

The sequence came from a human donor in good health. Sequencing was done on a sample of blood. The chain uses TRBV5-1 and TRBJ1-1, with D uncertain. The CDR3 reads CASSLQGLVNTEAFF. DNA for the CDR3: TGCGCCAGCAGCCTGCAAGGTTTGGTGAACACTGAAGCTTTCTTT.